The 30 T cell receptor beta chains below come from one sample, sequenced in a study of cytomegalovirus exposure and HLA in healthy donors (dated by TCRdb to 2015 to 2018). The library was prepared using the immunoSEQ multiplex PCR assay. For the multiplex PCR, a mixture combining 60 forward primers for TCR Vbeta segments and 13 reverse primers for TCR Jbeta segments was used. TCRdb obtained this table from immuneACCESS and retained in-frame rearrangements with V and J assigned. These tables miss some clones; where compared with another copy, unresolved V genes account for less than half of the shortfall, and the remainder is unexplained. This sample's table carries 45,000 to 60,000 clones. Around 3.7% of the sample comes from the top ten. Sequencing used PBMCs. The receptor set was obtained from a male donor in good health and CMV-seronegative.

For this clone: Other nucleotide sequences in the sample specify the same CDR3. The rearrangement links TRBV19 to TRBJ2-7; D possibly corresponds to TRBD2 (5 bases). The CDR3 covers 13 residues. V lost 5 bases, J lost 5 bases, and 13 bases lay in between. Germline V gene data show CDR1 as LNHDA and CDR2 as SQIVND (reference sequence). CDR3 DNA sequence: TGTGCCAGTAGTTTCCCGGGGTACAACGAGCAGTACTTC. It codes for CASSFPGYNEQYF.

V and J are TRBV19 and TRBJ2-5, with D maybe TRBD2 (6 bases). From germline, CDR1 is LNHDA and CDR2 SQIVND (reference sequence). The CDR3 spans 13 residues. V dropped 10 bases and J dropped 4 bases, with 16 bases sitting between them. The CDR3 sequence is CATSDGGGETQYF. CDR3 sequence (DNA): TGTGCCACATCGGACGGGGGAGGAGAGACCCAGTACTTC.

The chain employs TRBV5-3 and TRBJ2-5; 7 nucleotides agree with TRBD2. The DNA matches TRBJ2-7 better at its end, which makes the J call doubtful. TRBV5-3 is an ORF, with its function uncertain. This CDR3 region has 13 residues. CDR3: CASPGLTAYEQYF. The DNA of the CDR3 is TGTGCCAGCCCGGGACTAACCGCCTACGAGCAGTACTTC.

V usage is TRBV21-1 and J usage is TRBJ2-1; no DNA check was done on the table's D call, TRBD2. TRBV21-1 is classified as a pseudogene. The CDR3 runs to 20 residues. CDR3 protein: CASSRQGTSGRGVDYNEQFF. In DNA, the CDR3 is TGTGCCAGCAGCAGACAGGGGACTAGCGGGAGAGGAGTAGATTACAATGAGCAGTTCTTC.

The chain employs TRBV18 and TRBJ1-1; a weak D match, TRBD1 (5 bases). Germline CDR1 and CDR2: KGHSH and LQKENI. V was shortened by 8 bases and J by 4 bases, with 23 bases between the two germline ends. The CDR3 contains 16 residues. The CDR3 is CASALTRAGGGTEAFF. CDR3 bases: TGTGCCAGCGCACTGACGCGGGCGGGGGGGGGCACTGAAGCTTTCTTT.

This chain joins TRBV6-1 and TRBJ1-2, with 7 nucleotides matching TRBD1. Losses at the gene ends were 2 bases for V and 7 bases for J; bases not matched to a gene: 7. Germline V CDR1 and CDR2: MNHNS, SASEGT. This CDR3 is built from 14 residues. The CDR3 loop is CASSEQTGTGGYTF. In DNA form, the CDR3 reads TGTGCCAGCAGTGAACAGACAGGGACGGGTGGCTACACCTTC.

The rearrangement links TRBV6-6 to TRBJ1-1, with D perhaps matching TRBD1 (6 bases). CDR3 length equals 12 residues. Between the trimmed V and J ends, which lost 4 bases and 7 bases, there was a span of 10 bases. Germline V gene data show CDR1 as MNHNY and CDR2 as SVGAGI (reference sequence). The CDR3 nucleotides are TGTGCCAGCAGTTCAACAGGGAATGAAGCTTTCTTT. Translating gives CASSSTGNEAFF.

V usage is TRBV7-9 and J usage is TRBJ2-3; 9 bases map to TRBD2. The V and J ends lost 5 bases and 5 bases, in that order; junction bases with no gene match: 14. Germline CDR1 reads SEHNR; CDR2 reads FQNEAQ (reference sequence). This CDR3 is 17 amino acids long. DNA for the CDR3: TGTGCCAGCAGCACCCCCTTAGCGGGAGAAAGGGGAGATACGCAGTATTTT. Residues: CASSTPLAGERGDTQYF.

As regards this clone: Germline is not matched at one junction end, which may reflect a read error. Other DNA sequences in the sample encode the same CDR3. The CDR3 reads CAISESGTGYSPLHF. CDR3 nucleotide sequence: TGTGCCATCAGTGAGTCGGGGACAGGGTACTCACCCCTACACTTT. This chain links TRBV10-3 with TRBJ1-6; 9 nucleotides align to TRBD1. The germline V gene has CDR1 ENHRY and CDR2 SYGVKD. The CDR3 is 15 residues long.

A remark on this clone: In the same sample, other DNA sequences code for this CDR3. V and J are TRBV2 and TRBJ2-5; D remains ambiguous. This CDR3 contains 14 residues. Trimming cost V 4 bases and J 5 bases, with 14 bases left between them. Germline CDR1 is SNHLY and CDR2 is FYNNEI. Here the CDR3 DNA reads TGTGCCAGCAGTGGAGCAGACGAGAGGGAGACCCAGTACTTC. Amino acids: CASSGADERETQYF.

The rearrangement joins TRBV29-1 to TRBJ1-1; D remains ambiguous. Germline V gives CDR1 SQVTM, CDR2 ANQGSEA. There are 11 residues in the CDR3. Trimming stripped 6 bases from V and 0 bases from J, with 5 bases between. For the CDR3, the DNA is TGCAGCGTCCTCTTGAACACTGAAGCTTTCTTT. Protein sequence: CSVLLNTEAFF.

V and J are TRBV18 and TRBJ2-7, with 9 bases fitting TRBD1. V lost 6 bases to trimming and J lost 4 bases; unmatched junction nucleotides: 10. The CDR3 has 15 amino acids. CDR1 and CDR2 (germline): KGHSH, LQKENI. The CDR3 region is CASSRGGTGTYEQYF. CDR3 nucleotide sequence: TGTGCCAGCTCCCGAGGGGGGACAGGGACTTACGAGCAGTACTTC.

Concerning this clone itself: Other nucleotide sequences in the sample specify the same CDR3. The CDR3 spells CASSRGEATEQFF. DNA for the CDR3: TGTGCCAGTAGCAGGGGGGAAGCCACTGAGCAGTTCTTC. J is TRBJ2-1 and V is TRBV19, with D perhaps matching TRBD1 (7 bases). The germline V gene has CDR1 LNHDA and CDR2 SQIVND (reference sequence). The ends were cut back, 6 bases at V and 9 bases at J, with 15 bases in the middle. This CDR3 is built from 13 residues.

The V and J genes are TRBV30 and TRBJ2-7, with 9 bases fitting TRBD2. Unmatched junction bases numbered 15, after V lost 2 bases and J lost 7 bases. The CDR3 sequence is 16 residues long. CDR1 GTSNPN and CDR2 SVGIG come from the germline V gene (reference sequence). This CDR3 is CAWSPITGKAGGEQYF. The CDR3 region has the DNA TGTGCCTGGAGTCCAATAACCGGGAAAGCGGGAGGAGAGCAGTACTTC.

As to this clone: At one end the junction does not follow the germline gene, possibly because of a read error. The rearrangement links TRBV28 to TRBJ2-1; D is possibly TRBD1 (7 bases). Germline-derived CDR1 and CDR2 are MDHEN and SYDVKM. The CDR3 consists of 18 residues. The CDR3 DNA reads as TGTGCCAGCAGTCGGGGGCAGGGGGTCACTAGCTCCGACAATGAGCAGTTCTTC. Residues: CASSRGQGVTSSDNEQFF.

The chain employs TRBV6-5 and TRBJ1-1, with D perhaps TRBD1 (5 bases). The CDR3 has 14 residues. From germline, CDR1 is MNHEY and CDR2 SVGAGI. Between the trimmed V and J ends, which lost 4 bases and 5 bases, there was a span of 14 bases. The CDR3 bases are TGTGCCAGCAGTTCGGGACGGGCGGGGACTGAAGCTTTCTTT. This encodes CASSSGRAGTEAFF.

The gene calls are TRBV4-1 and TRBJ2-2; TRBD2 agrees at 14 bases. The CDR3 is 18 residues long. The trim removed 1 base at V and 4 bases at J, leaving 5 bases unmatched. The germline gives CDR1 MGHRA, CDR2 YSYEKL. The DNA of the CDR3 is TGCGCCAGCAGCCAAGGGGGACTAGCGGGAGTTGGCACCGGGGAGCTGTTTTTT. Protein product: CASSQGGLAGVGTGELFF.

The chain uses TRBV6-6 and TRBJ2-1, with TRBD1 as a possible D gene (8 bases). The CDR3 loop spans 16 amino acids. CDR1 and CDR2 (germline): MNHNY, SVGAGI (reference sequence). V was pared by 2 bases and J by 7 bases, with 18 bases between. CDR3: CASSYPLQGGGNEQFF. In DNA form, the CDR3 reads TGTGCCAGCAGTTACCCCCTACAGGGGGGAGGGAATGAGCAGTTCTTC.

This chain uses TRBV7-2 with TRBJ1-1, with 10 positions matching TRBD1. The CDR3 consists of 17 residues. Germline lookup yields CDR1 SGHTA and CDR2 FQGNSA. V was clipped by 4 bases and J by 2 bases; unmatched bases: 10. This CDR3 is CASSYRDRGSLNTEAFF. For the CDR3, the DNA is TGTGCCAGCAGCTACCGGGACAGGGGATCGCTTAACACTGAAGCTTTCTTT.

The J gene is TRBJ2-5, the V gene TRBV6-6; D gene uncertain. Germline V lookup: CDR1 MNHNY, CDR2 SVGAGI (reference sequence). The CDR3 covers 12 residues. Trimming shortened V by 5 bases and J by 2 bases, and 6 bases separated the two germline ends. The DNA for the CDR3 is TGTGCCAGCAGTCTCCCGCAAGAGACCCAGTACTTC. Translated, it gives CASSLPQETQYF.

For this clone: At one end the junction does not follow the germline gene, possibly because of a read error. J is TRBJ2-5 and V is TRBV7-3; possibly TRBD1 for D (5 bases). CDR1 is SGHTA, CDR2 FQGTGA, per germline. The CDR3 has 16 residues. CDR3 in DNA: TGTGCCAGCAGCTTAAGACTCGTTGGGGCAGGAGAGAACCAGTACTTC. Amino acid sequence: CASSLRLVGAGENQYF.

This chain joins TRBV4-2 and TRBJ2-5, with TRBD2 matching over 7 bases. This CDR3 spans 14 amino acids. V trimming: 1 base; J trimming: 6 bases; junction bases outside the gene matches: 5. The germline gives CDR1 LGHNA, CDR2 YNFKEQ. The CDR3 is CASSQVGGGKTQYF. The CDR3 DNA reads TGTGCCAGCAGCCAAGTCGGGGGAGGGAAGACCCAGTACTTC.

Comments on this clone: Mismatch with germline at one junction end may stem from a read error. The chain joins TRBV7-7 to TRBJ2-3; D remains ambiguous. The CDR3 runs 13 residues. Germline lookup yields CDR1 SSHAT and CDR2 FNYEAQ (reference sequence). This CDR3 is CASSSGSGDTQYF. The CDR3 DNA reads TGTGCTAGCAGTTCTGGGTCGGGAGATACGCAGTATTTT.

This chain uses TRBV4-1 with TRBJ1-2; 8 nucleotides match TRBD1. CDR1 MGHRA and CDR2 YSYEKL come from the germline V gene. The CDR3 consists of 15 residues. After removal of 3 bases from V and 4 bases from J, the junction contained 7 bases not matched to a gene. For the CDR3, the DNA is TGCGCCAGCAGCCAGTTCACAGGGGGTACCTATGGCTACACCTTC. Translating it yields CASSQFTGGTYGYTF.

V usage is TRBV29-1 and J usage is TRBJ1-2; tentative D call: TRBD1 (6 bases). The CDR3 totals 12 residues. V lost 6 bases and J 4 bases, leaving 12 bases between the germline ends. CDR1 and CDR2 from the germline V gene are SQVTM and ANQGSEA. CDR3 coding DNA: TGCAGCGTCGTCGGGACACTCTATGGCTACACCTTC. It is translated as CSVVGTLYGYTF.

The V and J genes are TRBV4-3 and TRBJ1-2; 7 positions agree with TRBD1. Germline values: CDR1 LGHNA, CDR2 YSLEER. Trimming cost V 4 bases and J 6 bases; bases outside gene matches: 17. This CDR3 spans 17 amino acids. CDR3 residues: CASSLTVGTVLVDGYTF. The CDR3 DNA reads TGCGCCAGCAGCCTGACCGTTGGGACAGTCCTTGTTGATGGCTACACCTTC.

The J gene is TRBJ1-2, the V gene TRBV2, with D tentatively TRBD1 (6 bases). Germline assignment: CDR1 SNHLY and CDR2 FYNNEI. This CDR3 is built from 13 residues. The germline V and J ends were trimmed by 6 bases and 2 bases, with 10 bases remaining between them. The CDR3 DNA follows: TGTGCCAGCAGGAACAGGGTAAACTATGGCTACACCTTC. It is translated as CASRNRVNYGYTF.

V usage is TRBV5-1 and J usage is TRBJ1-2; TRBD1 agrees at 10 bases. Trimming at V came to 4 bases and at J to 6 bases, leaving 6 bases not matched to a gene. This CDR3 is 14 amino acids long. CDR1 and CDR2 from the germline V gene are SGHRS and YFSETQ. Written as DNA, the CDR3 is TGCGCCAGCAGCCCCGGACAGGGGGGGGATGGCTACACCTTC. The encoded protein is CASSPGQGGDGYTF.

Details on this clone: Other DNA sequences in this sample translate to the same CDR3. This chain connects TRBV30 to TRBJ2-5; the match to TRBD2 covers 9 bases. This CDR3 contains 14 residues. Germline CDR1 is GTSNPN and CDR2 is SVGIG (reference sequence). The junction had 4 bases not matched to a gene; V was cut back by 0 bases and J by 5 bases. CDR3 loop: CAWSVLSGRETQYF. The CDR3 DNA reads as TGTGCCTGGAGTGTACTCAGCGGGAGGGAGACCCAGTACTTC.

The chain joins TRBV5-1 to TRBJ1-2, with 10 bases fitting TRBD1. V was clipped by 0 bases and J by 8 bases; unmatched bases: 1. From germline, CDR1 is SGHRS and CDR2 YFSETQ. The CDR3 is 13 residues long. CDR3 bases: TGCGCCAGCAGCTTGGAGACAGGGGGCGGCTACACCTTC. Protein sequence: CASSLETGGGYTF.